This T cell receptor (beta chain) was documented in a study of CXCR3-negative and CXCR3-positive naive CD8 T cells. General study points: CXCR3-positive naive cells had TRB CDR3s that were more hydrophobic than CXCR3-negative naive cells had. TRBV-TRBJ usage was alike in naive CXCR3-negative and CXCR3-positive cells but differed in memory cells.

Each TRB cDNA library was prepared by 5' RACE (with UMI labels). TCRdb reanalyzed the 5' RACE reads and collapses them to one entry per CDR3 protein, without DNA. The sample table includes 150,000 or so distinct CDR3 sequences. A note on this clonotype: Antigen specificity is unknown.

This CDR3 contains 17 residues. Germline V gene sequence: CDR1 MDHEN, CDR2 SYDVKM. Each CD8+ T cell subset was flow-sorted in triplicate. Every sort contained 250,000 to 300,000 cells. V is TRBV28 and J is TRBJ1-2; TCRdb picks TRBD1, but there is no DNA to check that call. This TCR was recovered from a human donor in good health. Some clones in this sample may be carry-over from other donors' samples. Sequencing used naive CXCR3+ CD8+ T cells from blood. Subset in this sample: CD45RO-CCR7+CD27+CD95- naive CD8+ T cells expressing CXCR3 (TNR3+). The CDR3 region is CASSLRGGQGEAYGYTF.